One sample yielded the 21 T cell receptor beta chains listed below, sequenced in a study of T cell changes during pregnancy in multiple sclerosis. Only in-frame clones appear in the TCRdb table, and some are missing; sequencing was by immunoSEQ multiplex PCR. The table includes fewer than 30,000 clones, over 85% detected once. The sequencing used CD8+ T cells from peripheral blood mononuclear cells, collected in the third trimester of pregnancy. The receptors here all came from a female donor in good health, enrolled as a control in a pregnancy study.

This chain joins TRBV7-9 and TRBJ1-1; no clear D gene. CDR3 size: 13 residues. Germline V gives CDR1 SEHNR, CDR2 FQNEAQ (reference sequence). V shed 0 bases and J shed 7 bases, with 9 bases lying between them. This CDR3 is CASSLASEDEAFF. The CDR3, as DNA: TGTGCCAGCAGCTTAGCGAGTGAAGATGAAGCTTTCTTT.

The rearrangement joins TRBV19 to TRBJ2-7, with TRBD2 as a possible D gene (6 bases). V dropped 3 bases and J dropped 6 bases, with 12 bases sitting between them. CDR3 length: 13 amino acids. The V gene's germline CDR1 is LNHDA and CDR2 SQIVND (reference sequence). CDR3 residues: CASSILEGTEQYF. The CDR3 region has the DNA TGTGCCAGTAGTATTTTGGAGGGGACCGAGCAGTACTTC.

CDR3 sequence reads: CASSYQHRDRGKQETQYF. In DNA, the CDR3 is TGTGCCAGCAGTTACCAGCACCGGGACAGGGGTAAACAAGAGACCCAGTACTTC. The chain is built from TRBV6-7 and TRBJ2-5, with 10 positions matching TRBD1. TRBV6-7 is an ORF for which the function is uncertain. The CDR3 contains 18 residues. Trimming removed 2 bases from V and 2 bases from J; junction bases left unmatched: 11.

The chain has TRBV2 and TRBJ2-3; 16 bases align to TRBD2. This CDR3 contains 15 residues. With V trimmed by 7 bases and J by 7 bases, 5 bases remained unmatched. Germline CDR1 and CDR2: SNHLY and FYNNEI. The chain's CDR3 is CASMGTSGGENTQYF. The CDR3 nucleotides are TGTGCCAGCATGGGGACTAGCGGGGGGGAAAATACGCAGTATTTT.

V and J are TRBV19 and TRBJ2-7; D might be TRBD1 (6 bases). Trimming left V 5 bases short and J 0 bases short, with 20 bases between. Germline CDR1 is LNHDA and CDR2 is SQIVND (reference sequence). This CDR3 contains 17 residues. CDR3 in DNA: TGTGCCAGTAGTTTGGGGACAAGGGGCGGAGGCTCCTACGAGCAGTACTTC. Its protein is CASSLGTRGGGSYEQYF.

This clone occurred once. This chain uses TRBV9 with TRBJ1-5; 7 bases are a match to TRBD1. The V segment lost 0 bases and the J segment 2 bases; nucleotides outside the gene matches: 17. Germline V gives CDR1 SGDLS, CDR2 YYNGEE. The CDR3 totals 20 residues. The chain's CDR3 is CASSVVRRTGFSLGNQPQHF. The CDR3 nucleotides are TGTGCCAGCAGCGTAGTCCGGAGGACAGGATTTTCCCTTGGCAATCAGCCCCAGCATTTT.

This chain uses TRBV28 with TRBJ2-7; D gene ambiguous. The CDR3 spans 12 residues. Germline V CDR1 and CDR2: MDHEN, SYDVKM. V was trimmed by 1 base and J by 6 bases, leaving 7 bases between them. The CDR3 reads CASSLYSGEQYF. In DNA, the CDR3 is TGTGCCAGCAGTTTATACTCTGGCGAGCAGTACTTC.

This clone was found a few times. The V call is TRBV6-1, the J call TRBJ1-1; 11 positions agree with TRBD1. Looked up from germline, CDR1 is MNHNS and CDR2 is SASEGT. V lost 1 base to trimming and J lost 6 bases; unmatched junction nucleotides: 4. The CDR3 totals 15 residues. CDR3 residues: CASSEGTGGWSEAFF. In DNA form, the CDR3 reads TGTGCCAGCAGTGAAGGGACAGGGGGCTGGTCTGAAGCTTTCTTT.

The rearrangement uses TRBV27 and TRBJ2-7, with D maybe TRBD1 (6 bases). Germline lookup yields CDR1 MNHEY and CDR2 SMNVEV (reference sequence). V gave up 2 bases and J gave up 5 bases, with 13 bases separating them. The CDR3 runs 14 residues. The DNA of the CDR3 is TGTGCCAGCAGTTTAAACAGGGTCCCGGACGAGCAGTACTTC. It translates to CASSLNRVPDEQYF.

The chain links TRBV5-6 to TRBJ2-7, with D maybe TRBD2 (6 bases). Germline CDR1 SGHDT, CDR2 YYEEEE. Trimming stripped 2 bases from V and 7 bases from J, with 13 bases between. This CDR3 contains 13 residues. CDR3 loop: CASSFFGGIEQYF. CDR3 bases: TGTGCCAGCAGCTTTTTTGGAGGGATAGAGCAGTACTTC.

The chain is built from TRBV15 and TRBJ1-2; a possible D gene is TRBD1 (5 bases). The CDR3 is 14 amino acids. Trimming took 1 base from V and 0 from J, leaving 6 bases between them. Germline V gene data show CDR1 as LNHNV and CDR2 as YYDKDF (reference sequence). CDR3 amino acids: CATSRAGTNYGYTF. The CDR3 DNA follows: TGTGCCACCAGCAGAGCAGGGACTAACTATGGCTACACCTTC.

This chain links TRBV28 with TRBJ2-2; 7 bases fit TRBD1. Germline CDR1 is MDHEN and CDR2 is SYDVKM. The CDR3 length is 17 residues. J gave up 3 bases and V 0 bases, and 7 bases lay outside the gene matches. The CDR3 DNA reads TGTGCCAGCAGTTTATGGTCGACAGGGTATCACACCGGGGAGCTGTTTTTT. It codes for CASSLWSTGYHTGELFF.

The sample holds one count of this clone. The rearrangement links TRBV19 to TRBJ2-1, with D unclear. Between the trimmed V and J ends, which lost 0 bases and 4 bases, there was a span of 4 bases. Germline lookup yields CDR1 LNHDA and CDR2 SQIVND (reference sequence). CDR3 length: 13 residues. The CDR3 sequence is CASSIDRYNEQFF. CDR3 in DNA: TGTGCCAGTAGTATAGATCGGTACAATGAGCAGTTCTTC. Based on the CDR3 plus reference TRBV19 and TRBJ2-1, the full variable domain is DGGITQSPKYLFRKEGQNVTLSCEQNLNHDAMYWYRQDPGQGLRLIYYSQIVNDFQKGDIAEGYSVSREKKESFPLTVTSAQKNPTAFYLCASSIDRYNEQFFGPGTRLTVL.

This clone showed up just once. The CDR3 DNA is TGTGCCAGCAGTTTTGGAGGGAACACTGAAGCTTTCTTT. Translation gives CASSFGGNTEAFF. The chain couples TRBV28 to TRBJ1-1; unclear D gene. The CDR3 length is 13 residues. V was trimmed by 3 bases and J by 1 base, leaving 6 bases between them. Germline V gene sequence: CDR1 MDHEN, CDR2 SYDVKM.

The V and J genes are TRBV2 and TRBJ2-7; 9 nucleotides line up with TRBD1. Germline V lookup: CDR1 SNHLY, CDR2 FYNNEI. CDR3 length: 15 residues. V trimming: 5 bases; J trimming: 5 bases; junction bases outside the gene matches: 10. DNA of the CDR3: TGTGCCAGCAGTCCTCCGGGACAGGGATTAAACGAGCAGTACTTC. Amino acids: CASSPPGQGLNEQYF.

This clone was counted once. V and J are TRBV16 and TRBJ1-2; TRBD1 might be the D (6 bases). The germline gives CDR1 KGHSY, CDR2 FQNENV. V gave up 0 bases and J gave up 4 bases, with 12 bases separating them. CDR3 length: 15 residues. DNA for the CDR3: TGTGCCAGCAGCCAATCAACAGGGACCTTCTATGGCTACACCTTC. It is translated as CASSQSTGTFYGYTF.

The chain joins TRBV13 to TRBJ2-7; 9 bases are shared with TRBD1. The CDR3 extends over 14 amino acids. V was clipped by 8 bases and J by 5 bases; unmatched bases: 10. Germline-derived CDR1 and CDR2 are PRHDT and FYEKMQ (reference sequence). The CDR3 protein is CASREGTGRNEQYF. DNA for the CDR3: TGTGCCAGCCGCGAGGGGACAGGGCGGAACGAGCAGTACTTC.

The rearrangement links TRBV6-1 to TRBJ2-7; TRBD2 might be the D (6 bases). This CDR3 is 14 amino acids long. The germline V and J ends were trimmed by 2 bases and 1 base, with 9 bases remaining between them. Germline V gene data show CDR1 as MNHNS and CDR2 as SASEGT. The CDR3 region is CASSELEGSYEQYF. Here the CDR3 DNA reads TGTGCCAGCAGTGAATTGGAGGGGTCCTACGAGCAGTACTTC.

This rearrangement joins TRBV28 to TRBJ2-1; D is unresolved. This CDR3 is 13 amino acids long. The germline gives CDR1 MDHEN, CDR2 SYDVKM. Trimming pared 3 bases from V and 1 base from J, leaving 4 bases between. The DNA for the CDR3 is TGTGCCAGCAGTTTTGTATCCTACAATGAGCAGTTCTTC. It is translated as CASSFVSYNEQFF.

The CDR3, as DNA: TGTGCCAGCAGCGTTAGGGATGGGGGGGGCACAGATACGCAGTATTTT. Translating gives CASSVRDGGGTDTQYF. The chain uses TRBV9 and TRBJ2-3, with 7 bases lining up with TRBD2. The V and J ends lost 2 bases and 1 base, in that order; junction bases with no gene match: 7. Germline values: CDR1 SGDLS, CDR2 YYNGEE. The CDR3 loop spans 16 amino acids.

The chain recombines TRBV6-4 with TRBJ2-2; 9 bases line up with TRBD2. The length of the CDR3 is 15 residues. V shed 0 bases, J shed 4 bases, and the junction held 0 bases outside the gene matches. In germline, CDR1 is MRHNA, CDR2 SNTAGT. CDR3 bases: TGTGCCAGCAGTGACTCTAGCGGGAGCACCGGGGAGCTGTTTTTT. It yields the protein CASSDSSGSTGELFF.